The clone carrying this T cell receptor beta chain was counted many times. What it binds is unknown. These data come from a study of T cell repertoires in cytomegalovirus infection. Background on the study: Matching HLA type, along with CMV infection, was indicated by public TCR beta signatures. Broader study findings: Carriage of CMV together with the relevant HLA was identifiable through cumulative public TCR beta family frequency.

Germline CDR1 is LNHDA and CDR2 is SQIVND (reference sequence). V lost 9 bases to trimming and J lost 2 bases, with 14 bases between them. The CDR3 spans 13 residues. A single record per CDR3 protein comes from TCRdb applying MiXCR to the reads. The table has approximately 1,000,000 distinct CDR3 sequences, approximately 33% seen once. This chain links TRBV19 with TRBJ2-7, with D perhaps TRBD1 or TRBD2 (5 bases each). This sample comprised cultured CD8+ T cells from PBMCs, obtained from culture after CMV antigen stimulation. This TCR came from a human donor in good health (CMV status not recorded). Some clones in this sample may be carry-over from other donors' samples. The CDR3 loop is CASSPGPTYEQYF. DNA of the CDR3: TGTGCCAGCAGCCCGGGACCCACCTACGAGCAGTACTTC.